This T cell receptor (beta chain) emerged from a study of cytotoxic CD8 clonotypes in ibrutinib-treated CLL. About the study: Each sample contained, on average, almost 260,000 productive templates and 94,000 or so productive rearrangements. The study's findings and limits: Circulating CD8+ T-cell counts were tracked by baseline clonality, which exceeded that of age-matched healthy donors.

CDR3 size: 15 residues. V was pared by 5 bases and J by 0 bases, with 4 bases of the junction left unmatched. The germline CDR1 and CDR2 sequences are SGHVS and FNYEAQ. The assay was immunoSEQ multiplex PCR, and TCRdb's table has in-frame clones only and misses some. The table shows fewer than 400,000 clones, with roughly 71% occurring only once. Comments on this clone: What it binds is not known.

The rearrangement links TRBV7-6 to TRBJ2-3, with 8 positions matching TRBD1. The sequence derives from a human donor with chronic lymphocytic leukemia. The sequencing used PBMCs, collected after 36 months of ibrutinib treatment. The CDR3 DNA is TGTGCCAGCAGCCCTACAGGGGGTAGCACAGATACGCAGTATTTT. Translation: CASSPTGGSTDTQYF.